This TCR beta chain came from a study of T cell changes during pregnancy in multiple sclerosis. The CDR3 covers 16 residues. The germline V gene encodes CDR1 LNHDA and CDR2 SQIVND (reference sequence). Germline trimming cut 3 bases from V and 3 bases from J; bases unmatched to any gene: 8. Sequenced by immunoSEQ multiplex PCR; TCRdb stores in-frame clones only, minus some. This sample has more than 55,000 clones, with 91% found just once. This specimen was peripheral blood, taken after pregnancy. The rearrangement joins TRBV19 to TRBJ2-1; 7 nucleotides line up with TRBD1. This TCR was sampled from a female donor in good health, enrolled as a control in a pregnancy study. The CDR3 sequence: CASSIVTGQFYNEQFF. As DNA, the CDR3 is TGTGCCAGTAGTATTGTTACGGGACAGTTCTACAATGAGCAGTTCTTC. The variable domain in full, with the rest retrieved from reference TRBV19 and TRBJ2-1, is DGGITQSPKYLFRKEGQNVTLSCEQNLNHDAMYWYRQDPGQGLRLIYYSQIVNDFQKGDIAEGYSVSREKKESFPLTVTSAQKNPTAFYLCASSIVTGQFYNEQFFGPGTRLTVL.